This TCR beta chain appears in the sequencing data of a study of blood T cell repertoires in COVID-19. The wider study: Acute-phase and convalescent COVID-19 samples originated in the United States, Italy and Spain. PBMCs, B-cell-depleted T cells, or T cells provided the cDNA or gDNA that made up the material.

Trimming cost V 1 base and J 0 bases, with 21 bases left between them. The CDR3 loop spans 20 amino acids. Germline CDR1 LGHDT, CDR2 YNNKEL (reference sequence). Original data processing: Cell counts per sample came from amplifying reference gene primers. Clones were sequenced by immunoSEQ multiplex PCR, and TCRdb holds only the in-frame ones, with some missing. Clonal size and the V and J genes are those of that table, whereas D and trimming came from the DNA. The profile shows some 150,000 clones, 85% to 90% of them singletons. Sequencing was carried out using peripheral blood. The receptor comes from a middle-aged woman with acute or convalescent COVID-19. The chain links TRBV3-1 (or the pseudogene TRBV3-2) to TRBJ1-4; maybe TRBD1 (6 bases). In DNA form, the CDR3 reads TGTGCCAGCAGCCAAGTCCCCCGGAGGACAGAAACTACAACTAATGAAAAACTGTTTTTT. Translating it yields CASSQVPRRTETTTNEKLFF.